This T cell receptor beta chain emerged from a study of tumor and adjacent non-tumor tissue in lung cancer. Study in general: Approximately 4.2 million productive TCRbeta reads were obtained per sample on average.

This sample's RNA came from whole unsorted tissue. V was pared by 7 bases and J by 4 bases, with 13 bases between. The length of the CDR3 is 12 residues. CDR1 and CDR2 (germline): SQVTM, ANQGSEA. The library came from three nested PCR rounds adapted from ARM-PCR protocols. TCRdb called the multiplex PCR reads again in MiXCR, with one record for every CDR3 protein. This sample yields approximately 90,000 distinct CDR3 sequences, of which 67% are seen a single time; 15% to 20% belongs to the top ten. This clonotype was detected ten times or more. V is TRBV29-1 and J is TRBJ1-2; D perhaps matches TRBD1 (6 bases). Sequencing was carried out using lung tumor tissue. This clonotype originated in a man between 60 and 70 years old with non-small cell lung cancer. CDR3 protein: CSGSEGGYGYTF. DNA for the CDR3: TGCAGCGGAAGCGAAGGGGGCTATGGCTACACCTTC.